This note documents a single T cell receptor (beta chain) sequence. An input of about 0.5 to 1 ug of RNA was subjected to reverse transcription using random hexamers. Each CDR3 protein gets one entry after TCRdb re-called the immunoSEQ multiplex PCR reads with MiXCR. The sample has 71,000 or so distinct CDR3 sequences; 93% are singletons. Germline CDR1 is SGDLS and CDR2 is YYNGEE. The CDR3 is made up of 16 amino acids. The germline V and J ends were trimmed by 3 bases and 3 bases, with 13 bases remaining between them. This entry comes from a study of CD8 T cells in Susac syndrome. The TCR was taken from a human donor with Susac syndrome. The chain links TRBV9 to TRBJ1-6; D ambiguous. Sequenced input: CD4+ T cells from PBMCs. CDR3 nucleotides: TGTGCCAGCAGCGCATCCGCATCGCGCTATAATTCACCCCTCCACTTT. Its translation: CASSASASRYNSPLHF.